This T cell receptor beta chain comes out of a study of CD8+CD57+ T cells in acquired aplastic anemia. Across the whole study: Average DNA yield from sorted CD4+ and CD8+ cells was roughly 3.1 ug.

V lost 7 bases and J lost 4, with 19 bases in between. The germline V gene encodes CDR1 SQVTM and CDR2 ANQGSEA. CDR3 length: 14 residues. Using genomic DNA as the template, TCR beta VDJ and CDR3 profiling was carried out. From the reads, TCRdb called clonotypes with MiXCR, one entry per CDR3 protein. The sample includes tens of thousands of distinct CDR3 sequences, 45% to 55% of them seen just once. J is TRBJ1-2 and V is TRBV29-1, with D uncertain. The TCR sequence derives from a human donor in good health, serving as a control. Sequencing was performed on sorted CD4+, CD8+, or CD8+CD57+ T cells (not recorded which) from PBMCs. Written as DNA, the CDR3 is TGCAGCGGATGGAGCTTCGGAAGCACCTATGGCTACACCTTC. Residues: CSGWSFGSTYGYTF. Supplemented by reference TRBV29-1 and TRBJ1-2, the full variable domain reads SAVISQKPSRDICQRGTSLTIQCQVDSQVTMMFWYRQQPGQSLTLIATANQGSEATYESGFVIDKFPISRPNLTFSTLTVSNMSPEDSSIYLCSGWSFGSTYGYTFGSGTRLTVV.